This TCR beta chain was sequenced during a study of cytomegalovirus exposure and HLA in healthy donors. Study context: A prior study identified 117 million unique TCR beta sequences from some 180 million T cells. Of all 400 or so donors who were genotyped, roughly 83% belonged to the Caucasian-associated ancestry cluster.

This clone came up a few times. Primers for the PCR totalled 60 Vbeta and 13 Jbeta. Produced via immunoSEQ multiplex PCR; TCRdb's table is partial and in-frame only. The table has roughly 100,000 clones, 75% seen once. This CDR3 region has 10 residues. The ends were cut back, 6 bases at V and 7 bases at J, with 10 bases in the middle. Germline lookup yields CDR1 DFQATT and CDR2 SNEGSKA (reference sequence). Sequenced material: PBMCs. This clonotype was sampled from a male donor in good health and CMV-seropositive. The chain couples TRBV20-1 to TRBJ2-7; D is perhaps TRBD2 (5 bases). CDR3 coding DNA: TGCAGTGCCAGCGGAATGGAGCAGTACTTC. Translating it yields CSASGMEQYF.